Presented here are 20 T cell receptor beta chains from one specimen sequenced in a study of T cells in Graves' hyperthyroidism and ophthalmopathy. Regions amplified from RNA transcripts were the TCR beta CDR3 regions. First-round RT-PCR of the TCR CDR3 relied on the HTBI primer set. One entry per CDR3 protein, called by TCRdb with MiXCR from the multiplex PCR reads. The top ten clones hold 30% to 40% of a sample with about 330,000 distinct CDR3 sequences, approximately 15% of them seen once. Sequencing was done on a sample of blood. These receptors all come from a woman in her 40s with Graves' ophthalmopathy.

This clonotype was picked up many times. The CDR3 region has the DNA TGTGCCAGTAGTACCCAGCTAGCGGGGGGGAAGCAGTTCTTC. Its protein product is CASSTQLAGGKQFF. The chain uses TRBV19 and TRBJ2-1; 12 bases are a match to TRBD2. The CDR3 runs to 14 residues. CDR1 and CDR2 from the germline V gene are LNHDA and SQIVND (reference sequence). V shed 4 bases and J 11 bases; nucleotides not matched to a gene: 6.

This clonotype was counted a few times. The chain recombines TRBV6-6 with TRBJ2-1, with TRBD2 matching 7 bases. Losses at the gene ends were 2 bases for V and 9 bases for J; bases not matched to a gene: 7. Per germline, CDR1 MNHNY and CDR2 SVGAGI (reference sequence). This CDR3 has 14 residues. The chain's CDR3 is CASSYAGRFIEQFF. The CDR3 nucleotides read TGTGCCAGCAGTTACGCCGGGAGGTTTATTGAGCAGTTCTTC.

This clonotype has a count of ten or more. The chain employs TRBV7-9 and TRBJ1-1; maybe TRBD1 (5 bases). Germline V CDR1 and CDR2: SEHNR, FQNEAQ (reference sequence). V was pared by 2 bases and J by 3 bases, with 7 bases between. The CDR3 covers 13 residues. CDR3 sequence: CASSLTRDTEAFF. CDR3 in DNA: TGTGCCAGCAGCTTAACCAGGGACACTGAAGCTTTCTTT.

This rearrangement joins TRBV6-1 to TRBJ1-5; D remains unclear. This CDR3 has 13 amino acids. Looked up from germline, CDR1 is MNHNS and CDR2 is SASEGT. The V end was cut by 7 bases, the J end by 15 bases, with 22 bases between. The CDR3 region is CASIPRGGGLWHF. CDR3 bases: TGTGCCAGCATTCCCCGTGGAGGAGGGTTATGGCATTTT.

This clonotype was recorded many times. DNA of the CDR3: TGTGCCAGCAGTCCATACAGGGGAGGAATCTATGGCTACACCTTC. Residues: CASSPYRGGIYGYTF. The chain uses TRBV28 and TRBJ1-2; 7 bases agree with TRBD1. CDR1 and CDR2 (germline): MDHEN, SYDVKM. This CDR3 contains 15 residues. V was clipped by 5 bases and J by 4 bases; unmatched bases: 10.

The V gene is TRBV19, the J gene TRBJ1-1; TRBD1 is a possible D gene (6 bases). The CDR3 extends over 18 amino acids. Per germline, CDR1 LNHDA and CDR2 SQIVND (reference sequence). V was trimmed by 0 bases and J by 2 bases, leaving 19 bases between them. DNA for the CDR3: TGTGCCAGTAGTATAGATTCTACGGGACACCGGAGAAACACTGAAGCTTTCTTT. The encoded protein is CASSIDSTGHRRNTEAFF.

The chain carries TRBV4-1 and TRBJ2-1; no clear D. V was cut by 0 bases and J by 4 bases, with 22 bases left in between. Germline V CDR1 and CDR2: MGHRA, YSYEKL. This CDR3 has 19 residues. The chain's CDR3 is CASSQDTRGGGPRYNEQFF. CDR3 in DNA: TGCGCCAGCAGCCAAGACACCAGAGGCGGCGGACCCAGATACAATGAGCAGTTCTTC.

This clonotype has only a few counts. The V call is TRBV27, the J call TRBJ2-3; D uncertain. V was shortened by 0 bases and J by 10 bases, with 11 bases between the two germline ends. The CDR3 is 13 residues long. CDR1 is MNHEY and CDR2 is SMNVEV in the germline V gene (reference sequence). CDR3 protein: CASSLSRDRAQYF. The CDR3 DNA reads TGTGCCAGCAGTTTATCGCGAGATCGGGCGCAGTATTTT.

At least ten counts were recorded for this clonotype. The chain is built from TRBV2 and TRBJ2-5, with D unresolved. Trimming cost V 8 bases and J 7 bases, with 8 bases left between them. This CDR3 has 10 residues. CDR1 is SNHLY and CDR2 is FYNNEI in the germline V gene. The CDR3 DNA follows: TGTGCCAGCGGCCTTGGGACCCAGTACTTC. It encodes CASGLGTQYF. Looking up the rest from reference TRBV2 and TRBJ2-5 gives the full variable domain: EPEVTQTPSHQVTQMGQEVILRCVPISNHLYFYWYRQILGQKVEFLVSFYNNEISEKSEIFDDQFSVERPDGSNFTLKIRSTKLEDSAMYFCASGLGTQYFGPGTRLLVL.

V is TRBV6-6 and J is TRBJ2-3; 10 bases fit TRBD2. Trimming at V came to 0 bases and at J to 4 bases, leaving 4 bases not matched to a gene. Per the germline V gene, CDR1 is MNHNY and CDR2 is SVGAGI (reference sequence). This CDR3 has 16 amino acids. In DNA form, the CDR3 reads TGTGCCAGCAGTTACTCCAGCGGGGGGGGACCAGATACGCAGTATTTT. Protein: CASSYSSGGGPDTQYF.

This clonotype appeared a few times. V usage is TRBV30 and J usage is TRBJ2-3, with TRBD2 identical over 7 bases. The V segment lost 5 bases and the J segment 6 bases; nucleotides outside the gene matches: 5. The CDR3 is 12 residues long. Germline CDR1 is GTSNPN and CDR2 is SVGIG (reference sequence). CDR3: CAWGGGRDTQYF. CDR3 coding DNA: TGTGCCTGGGGGGGGGGTCGGGATACGCAGTATTTT.

This clonotype was observed at least ten times. The rearrangement links TRBV27 to TRBJ2-1, with D maybe TRBD2 (6 bases). Germline V CDR1 and CDR2: MNHEY, SMNVEV (reference sequence). The CDR3 is 15 amino acids. Trimming left V 2 bases short and J 5 bases short, with 13 bases between. CDR3 protein: CASSLTETRDNEQFF. In DNA form, the CDR3 reads TGTGCCAGCAGTTTAACAGAGACTAGGGACAATGAGCAGTTCTTC.

This clonotype was counted at least ten times. Here the CDR3 reads CASSGAVSEQYF. DNA of the CDR3: TGTGCCAGCAGTGGCGCGGTCTCCGAGCAGTACTTC. The chain employs TRBV2 and TRBJ2-7; no reliable D call. V gave up 4 bases and J gave up 6 bases, with 10 bases separating them. This CDR3 is built from 12 residues. Germline loops: CDR1 SNHLY, CDR2 FYNNEI.

Concerning this clonotype itself: Given a much more abundant clone one base away, this may be a read error. V and J are TRBV25-1 and TRBJ2-2, with D perhaps matching TRBD1 or TRBD2 (5 bases each). CDR1 MGHDK and CDR2 SYGVNS come from the germline V gene. CDR3 length: 14 residues. Written as DNA, the CDR3 is TGTGCCAGCAGTGCCCAGGGAGCCACCCGGGAGCTGTTTTTT. Translating gives CASSAQGATRELFF.

The rearrangement uses TRBV4-1 and TRBJ2-7; 12 bases fit TRBD2. CDR3 length: 16 amino acids. With V trimmed by 4 bases and J by 2 bases, 6 bases remained unmatched. Germline CDR1 is MGHRA and CDR2 is YSYEKL. The CDR3 protein is CASSRGLAGNTYEQYF. The CDR3, as DNA: TGCGCCAGCAGCCGAGGACTAGCGGGGAATACCTACGAGCAGTACTTC.

CDR3 region: CSAFSGGTFNSPLHF. The CDR3 nucleotides are TGCAGTGCTTTCTCAGGGGGCACGTTTAATTCACCCCTCCACTTT. The J gene is TRBJ1-6, the V gene TRBV20-1; 8 bases map to TRBD1. Germline V lookup: CDR1 DFQATT, CDR2 SNEGSKA (reference sequence). This CDR3 comprises 15 residues. The junction had 9 bases not matched to a gene; V was cut back by 5 bases and J by 6 bases.

V and J are TRBV4-1 and TRBJ2-3; D might be TRBD1 (7 bases). V was pared by 1 base and J by 2 bases, with 13 bases between. Germline lookup yields CDR1 MGHRA and CDR2 YSYEKL. The CDR3 loop spans 16 amino acids. The CDR3: CASSQGRDRYTDTQYF. CDR3 in DNA: TGCGCCAGCAGCCAAGGGCGGGACAGATACACAGATACGCAGTATTTT.

In its sample, this clonotype was seen many times. This rearrangement joins TRBV2 to TRBJ2-5, with 8 nucleotides matching TRBD1. The V gene end was trimmed by 6 bases and the J gene end by 7 bases; junction bases not matched to a gene: 10. The CDR3 consists of 14 residues. Germline lookup yields CDR1 SNHLY and CDR2 FYNNEI. Here the CDR3 reads CASRPDRAVGTQYF. For the CDR3, the DNA is TGTGCCAGCAGGCCGGACAGGGCTGTAGGGACCCAGTACTTC.

This clonotype has a count of ten or more. The rearrangement links TRBV28 to TRBJ1-5, with 12 bases lining up with TRBD1. Germline-derived CDR1 and CDR2 are MDHEN and SYDVKM. This CDR3 is built from 15 residues. V lost 5 bases, J lost 7 bases, and 6 bases stayed unmatched. For the CDR3, the DNA is TGTGCCAGCAGTCCCGGGACAGGGGGCCGACAGCCCCAGCATTTT. This translates into CASSPGTGGRQPQHF. Full variable domain (missing parts from reference TRBV28 and TRBJ1-5): DVKVTQSSRYLVKRTGEKVFLECVQDMDHENMFWYRQDPGLGLRLIYFSYDVKMKEKGDIPEGYSVSREKKERFSLILESASTNQTSMYLCASSPGTGGRQPQHFGDGTRLSIL.

The table lists this clonotype with many counts. The chain's CDR3 is CASSLAGSGGSTDTQYF. In DNA, the CDR3 is TGTGCCAGCAGTTTAGCTGGTAGCGGGGGGAGCACAGATACGCAGTATTTT. V and J are TRBV12-3 or TRBV12-4 and TRBJ2-3; 10 bases fit TRBD2. The J segment lost 0 bases and the V segment lost 0 bases, leaving 3 bases of the junction unmatched. This CDR3 has 17 amino acids.